This TCR beta chain was sequenced during a study of OX40 agonist ivuxolimab in advanced cancers. Whole-study findings and limits: Partial responders treated at 0.1-3.0 mg/kg exhibited clonal expansion among the lowest measured. The antigen specificity of the peripheral T cells (those that were expanded) was not determined.

Repertoires were generated with immunoSEQ multiplex PCR, while TCRdb's copy carries only in-frame clones and drops some. The table has 75,000 to 95,000 clones, around nine tenths seen once. With regard to this clone: Antigen: not known.

The ends were cut back, 1 base at V and 6 bases at J, with 7 bases in the middle. Germline-derived CDR1 and CDR2 are SGHTA and FQGNSA. CDR3 size: 13 residues. The sequence was obtained from an adult with an advanced solid tumor such as melanoma, head and neck, liver or kidney cancer. This sequence joins TRBV7-2 and TRBJ1-5, with D hard to call. This material consisted of CD4+ or CD8+ T cells sorted from blood, taken in a trial of the OX40 agonist ivuxolimab. CDR3 region: CASSLVWAQPQHF. In DNA, the CDR3 is TGTGCCAGCAGCTTAGTTTGGGCTCAGCCCCAGCATTTT.